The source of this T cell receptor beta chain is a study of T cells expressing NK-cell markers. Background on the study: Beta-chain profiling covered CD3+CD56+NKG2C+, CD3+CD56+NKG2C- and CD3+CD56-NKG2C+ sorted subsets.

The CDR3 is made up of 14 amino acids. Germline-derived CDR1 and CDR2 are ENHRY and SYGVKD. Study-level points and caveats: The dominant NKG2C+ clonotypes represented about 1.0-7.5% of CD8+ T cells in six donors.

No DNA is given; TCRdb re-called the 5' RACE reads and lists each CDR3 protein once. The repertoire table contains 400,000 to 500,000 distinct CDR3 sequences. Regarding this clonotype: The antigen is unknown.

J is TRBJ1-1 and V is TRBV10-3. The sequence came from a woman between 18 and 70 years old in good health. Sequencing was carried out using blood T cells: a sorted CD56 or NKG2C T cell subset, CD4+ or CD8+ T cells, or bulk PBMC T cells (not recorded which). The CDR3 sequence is CAISELTQNTEAFF.